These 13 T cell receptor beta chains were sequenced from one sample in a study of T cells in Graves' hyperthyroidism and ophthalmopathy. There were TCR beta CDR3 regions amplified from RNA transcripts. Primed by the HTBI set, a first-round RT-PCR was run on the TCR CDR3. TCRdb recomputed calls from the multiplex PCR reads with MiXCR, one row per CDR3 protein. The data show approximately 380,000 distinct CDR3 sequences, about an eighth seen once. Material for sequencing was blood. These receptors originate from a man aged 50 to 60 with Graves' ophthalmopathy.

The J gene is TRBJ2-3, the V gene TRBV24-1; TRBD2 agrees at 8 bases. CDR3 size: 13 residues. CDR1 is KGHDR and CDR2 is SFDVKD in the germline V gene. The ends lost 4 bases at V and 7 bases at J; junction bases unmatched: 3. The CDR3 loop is CATSEREGYTQYF. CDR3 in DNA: TGTGCCACCAGTGAACGGGAGGGATATACGCAGTATTTT.

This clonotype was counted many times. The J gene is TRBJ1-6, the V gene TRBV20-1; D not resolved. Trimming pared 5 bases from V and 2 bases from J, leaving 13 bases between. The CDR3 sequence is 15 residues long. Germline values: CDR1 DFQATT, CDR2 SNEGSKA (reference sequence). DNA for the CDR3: TGCAGTGCTGGGAGCACACCCGCCTATAATTCACCCCTCCACTTT. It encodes CSAGSTPAYNSPLHF.

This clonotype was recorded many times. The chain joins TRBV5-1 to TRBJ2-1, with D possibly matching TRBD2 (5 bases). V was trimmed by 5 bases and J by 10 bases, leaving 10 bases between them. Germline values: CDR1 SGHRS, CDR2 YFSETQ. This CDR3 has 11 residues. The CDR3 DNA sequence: TGCGCCAGCAGTCAGGACTTAGAGCAGTTCTTC. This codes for CASSQDLEQFF.

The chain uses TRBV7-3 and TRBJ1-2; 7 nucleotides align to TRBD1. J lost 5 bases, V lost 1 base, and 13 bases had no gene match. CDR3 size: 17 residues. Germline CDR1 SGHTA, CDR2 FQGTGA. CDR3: CASSLRFIGQQGYGYTF. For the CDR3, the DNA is TGTGCCAGCAGCTTAAGATTTATAGGCCAACAGGGGTATGGCTACACCTTC. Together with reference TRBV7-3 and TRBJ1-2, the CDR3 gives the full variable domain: GAGVSQTPSNKVTEKGKYVELRCDPISGHTALYWYRQSLGQGPEFLIYFQGTGAADDSGLPNDRFFAVRPEGSVSTLKIQRTERGDSAVYLCASSLRFIGQQGYGYTFGSGTRLTVV.

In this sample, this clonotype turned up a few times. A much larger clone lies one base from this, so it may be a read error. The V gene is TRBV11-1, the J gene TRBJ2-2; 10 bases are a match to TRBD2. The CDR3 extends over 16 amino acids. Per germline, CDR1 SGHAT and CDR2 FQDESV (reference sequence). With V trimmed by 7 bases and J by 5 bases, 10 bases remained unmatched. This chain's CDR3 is CASNFGLADGTGELFF. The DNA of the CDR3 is TGTGCCAGCAACTTCGGACTAGCGGATGGGACCGGGGAGCTGTTTTTT.

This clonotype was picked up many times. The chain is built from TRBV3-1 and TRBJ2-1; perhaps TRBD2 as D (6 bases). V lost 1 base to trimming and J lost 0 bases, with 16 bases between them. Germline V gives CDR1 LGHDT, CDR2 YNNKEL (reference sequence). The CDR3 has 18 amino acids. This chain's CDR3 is CASSQAPTAGHSYNEQFF. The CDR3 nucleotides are TGTGCCAGCAGCCAAGCCCCCACAGCGGGTCACTCCTACAATGAGCAGTTCTTC.

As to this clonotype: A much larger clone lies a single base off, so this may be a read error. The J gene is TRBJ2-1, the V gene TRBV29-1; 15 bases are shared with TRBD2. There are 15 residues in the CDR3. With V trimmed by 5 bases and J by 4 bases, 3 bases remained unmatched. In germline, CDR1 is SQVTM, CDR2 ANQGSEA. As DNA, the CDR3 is TGCAGCGTTAGAGGGACTAGCGGGGGGTACAATGAGCAGTTCTTC. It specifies CSVRGTSGGYNEQFF.

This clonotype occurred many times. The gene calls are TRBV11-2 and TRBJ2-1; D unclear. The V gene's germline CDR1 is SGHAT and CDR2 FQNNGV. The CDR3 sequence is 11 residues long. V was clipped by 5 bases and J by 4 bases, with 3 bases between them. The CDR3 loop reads CASSQYNEQFF. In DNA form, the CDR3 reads TGTGCCAGCAGCCAGTACAATGAGCAGTTCTTC.

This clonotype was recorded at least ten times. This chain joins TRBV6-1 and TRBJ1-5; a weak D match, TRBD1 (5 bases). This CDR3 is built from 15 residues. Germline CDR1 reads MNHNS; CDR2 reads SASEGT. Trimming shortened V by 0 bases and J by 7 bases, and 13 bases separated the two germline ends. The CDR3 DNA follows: TGTGCCAGCAGTGAAGCGGGAGGGGTAAGGCAGCCCCAGCATTTT. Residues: CASSEAGGVRQPQHF.

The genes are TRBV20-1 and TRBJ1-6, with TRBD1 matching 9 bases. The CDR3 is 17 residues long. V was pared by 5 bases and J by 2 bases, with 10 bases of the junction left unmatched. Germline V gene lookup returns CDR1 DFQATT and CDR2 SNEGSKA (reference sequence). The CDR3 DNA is TGCAGTGCTCCGCTGGGACAGGGCCGCACCTATAATTCACCCCTCCACTTT. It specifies CSAPLGQGRTYNSPLHF.

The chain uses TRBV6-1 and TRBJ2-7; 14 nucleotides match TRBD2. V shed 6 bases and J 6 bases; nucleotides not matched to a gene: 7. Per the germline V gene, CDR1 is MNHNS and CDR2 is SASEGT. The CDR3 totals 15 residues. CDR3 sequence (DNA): TGTGCCAGCAGGCAGGGACTAGCGGGAGTAGGCGAGCAGTACTTC. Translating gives CASRQGLAGVGEQYF.

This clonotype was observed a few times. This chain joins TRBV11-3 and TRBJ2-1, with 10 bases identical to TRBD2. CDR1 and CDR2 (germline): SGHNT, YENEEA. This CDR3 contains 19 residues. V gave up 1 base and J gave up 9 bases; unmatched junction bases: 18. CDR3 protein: CASSLGPLATAGGGLEQFF. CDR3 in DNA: TGTGCCAGCAGCTTAGGGCCCCTTGCAACAGCGGGAGGGGGCCTTGAGCAGTTCTTC.

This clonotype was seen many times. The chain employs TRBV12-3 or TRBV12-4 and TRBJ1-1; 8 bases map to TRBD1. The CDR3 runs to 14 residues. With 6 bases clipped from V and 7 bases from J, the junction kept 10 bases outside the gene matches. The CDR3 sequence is CASSRGQGVYEAFF. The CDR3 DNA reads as TGTGCCAGCAGCAGAGGACAGGGCGTTTATGAAGCTTTCTTT.